Below are 21 T cell receptor beta chains sequenced from a single sample in a study of blood T cell repertoires in COVID-19. Only in-frame clones appear in the TCRdb table, and some are missing; sequencing was by immunoSEQ multiplex PCR. There are 250,000 to 300,000 clones in the sample; approximately 85% occur only once, and more than 9.5% lies in the top ten. What was sequenced was peripheral blood. These receptors all come from an older woman with acute or convalescent COVID-19.

The DNA of the CDR3 is TGTGCCAGCAGCTCTCAGGGTCCCGGCGAGCAGTACTTC. Translation: CASSSQGPGEQYF. This sequence joins TRBV14 and TRBJ2-7, with a tentative D call TRBD1 (5 bases). Germline values: CDR1 SGHDN, CDR2 FVKESK. V lost 5 bases and J lost 6, with 14 bases in between. There are 13 residues in the CDR3.

The rearrangement links TRBV5-1 to TRBJ1-4; D gene uncertain. Germline values: CDR1 SGHRS, CDR2 YFSETQ. The CDR3 totals 14 residues. Trimming took off 6 bases at V and 8 bases at J, with 17 bases between the two ends. CDR3 loop: CASTPGEPFEKLFF. CDR3 DNA: TGCGCCAGCACCCCCGGGGAGCCCTTCGAAAAACTGTTTTTT. The full variable domain, completed using reference TRBV5-1 and TRBJ1-4, is KAGVTQTPRYLIKTRGQQVTLSCSPISGHRSVSWYQQTPGQGLQFLFEYFSETQRNKGNFPGRFSGRQFSNSRSEMNVSTLELGDSALYLCASTPGEPFEKLFFGSGTQLSVL.

This clone came up a few times. The chain has TRBV6-5 and TRBJ1-6; the D is unclear. Germline loops: CDR1 MNHEY, CDR2 SVGAGI. V lost 8 bases to trimming and J lost 8 bases, with 13 bases between them. The CDR3 has 13 residues. The CDR3 DNA reads as TGTGCCAGCGCGGCACTTATTGATTCACCCCTCCACTTT. Its protein is CASAALIDSPLHF.

The chain recombines TRBV5-1 with TRBJ1-2; D perhaps matches TRBD1 (5 bases). Trimming stripped 1 base from V and 2 bases from J, with 9 bases between. CDR3 size: 14 residues. Germline CDR1 is SGHRS and CDR2 is YFSETQ. The DNA for the CDR3 is TGCGCCAGCAGCTTGTCCTCAGGGAACTATGGCTACACCTTC. Translating it yields CASSLSSGNYGYTF.

V gene TRBV4-1 combines with J gene TRBJ1-1, with a tentative D call TRBD1 (5 bases). Trimming left V 4 bases short and J 8 bases short, with 20 bases between. Germline CDR1 is MGHRA and CDR2 is YSYEKL. CDR3 length equals 15 residues. CDR3 DNA: TGCGCCAGCAGCCGACAAGACCTACAAGGGGCGGAAGCTTTCTTT. As protein: CASSRQDLQGAEAFF.

The CDR3 reads CASSPHSQGTGELFF. The CDR3, as DNA: TGTGCCAGCAGCCCCCATTCCCAGGGGACCGGGGAGCTGTTTTTT. The chain carries TRBV3-1 (or the pseudogene TRBV3-2) and TRBJ2-2; perhaps TRBD1 as D (6 bases). The V end lost 4 bases, the J end lost 5 bases, and 14 bases lay between the germline ends. The CDR3 runs 15 residues. Looked up from germline, CDR1 is LGHDT and CDR2 is YNNKEL (reference sequence).

The rearrangement uses TRBV4-2 and TRBJ2-4, with D possibly being TRBD1 (5 bases). The CDR3 runs to 15 residues. V lost 2 bases to trimming and J lost 2 bases, with 10 bases between them. CDR1 is LGHNA and CDR2 is YNFKEQ in the germline V gene. CDR3 coding DNA: TGTGCCAGCAGCCAACCATCAGGGTCCAAAAACATTCAGTACTTC. It is translated as CASSQPSGSKNIQYF.

This rearrangement joins TRBV2 to TRBJ1-1; the D is unclear. The V gene lost 6 bases and the J gene lost 11 bases, with 22 bases spanning the gap. Germline CDR1 SNHLY, CDR2 FYNNEI. The CDR3 length is 14 residues. In DNA, the CDR3 is TGTGCCAGCAGGCCCCTAGCGAAGGCGGCGGGGGCTTTCTTT. Translation gives CASRPLAKAAGAFF. Full variable domain (outside the CDR3, taken from reference TRBV2 and TRBJ1-1): EPEVTQTPSHQVTQMGQEVILRCVPISNHLYFYWYRQILGQKVEFLVSFYNNEISEKSEIFDDQFSVERPDGSNFTLKIRSTKLEDSAMYFCASRPLAKAAGAFFGQGTRLTVV.

The J gene is TRBJ2-5, the V gene TRBV12-5; 11 bases are a match to TRBD2. After removal of 1 base from V and 5 bases from J, the junction contained 3 bases not matched to a gene. Germline values: CDR1 LGHNT, CDR2 FRNRAP. CDR3 length: 15 amino acids. CDR3 region: CASGLASGGLETQYF. The CDR3 nucleotides are TGTGCTAGTGGTTTGGCTAGCGGGGGGCTGGAGACCCAGTACTTC.

This clone showed up just once. The chain employs TRBV18 and TRBJ1-4; maybe TRBD1 (6 bases). Germline V lookup: CDR1 KGHSH, CDR2 LQKENI. The length of the CDR3 is 14 residues. With 6 bases removed from V and 6 bases from J, the gap between germline ends came to 14 bases. The CDR3 reads CASSPTGLDEKLFF. The DNA for the CDR3 is TGTGCCAGCTCGCCGACAGGCCTGGATGAAAAACTGTTTTTT.

The chain joins TRBV4-1 to TRBJ2-1; TRBD2 matches at 7 bases. Germline loops: CDR1 MGHRA, CDR2 YSYEKL. The CDR3 loop spans 15 amino acids. With V trimmed by 0 bases and J by 5 bases, 4 bases remained unmatched. The CDR3 reads CASSQETGGNNEQFF. CDR3 DNA sequence: TGCGCCAGCAGCCAAGAGACGGGAGGCAACAATGAGCAGTTCTTC.

This chain joins TRBV10-3 and TRBJ1-3; D gene uncertain. Germline CDR1 is ENHRY and CDR2 is SYGVKD. The CDR3 totals 13 residues. The germline V and J ends were trimmed by 6 bases and 4 bases, with 10 bases remaining between them. The CDR3 protein is CAIRTTTGNTIYF. The CDR3 coding sequence is TGTGCCATCAGGACTACTACCGGAAACACCATATATTTT.

V is TRBV5-1 and J is TRBJ2-7, with 7 positions matching TRBD1. The V gene end was trimmed by 4 bases and the J gene end by 3 bases; junction bases not matched to a gene: 7. This CDR3 is 14 amino acids long. The germline gives CDR1 SGHRS, CDR2 YFSETQ. The CDR3 DNA follows: TGCGCCAGCAGCCTGACAGGGAGAGGCTACGAGCAGTACTTC. Protein sequence: CASSLTGRGYEQYF.

In regard to this clone: The same CDR3 is also encoded by other DNA sequences in this sample. J is TRBJ1-2 and V is TRBV14; 9 bases align to TRBD1. CDR3 length: 15 residues. Germline V gene data show CDR1 as SGHDN and CDR2 as FVKESK. V trimming: 6 bases; J trimming: 5 bases; junction bases outside the gene matches: 10. Written as DNA, the CDR3 is TGTGCCAGCAGTCCCATTCCGGGACAGGGATATGGCTACACCTTC. This codes for CASSPIPGQGYGYTF.

The chain recombines TRBV5-4 with TRBJ2-2; D perhaps matches TRBD2 (7 bases). From germline, CDR1 is SGHNT and CDR2 YYREEE (reference sequence). V was trimmed by 0 bases and J by 5 bases, leaving 14 bases between them. The CDR3 covers 16 residues. The CDR3 sequence is CASSLATGRGTGELFF. The CDR3 region has the DNA TGTGCCAGCAGCTTGGCTACAGGGAGGGGGACCGGGGAGCTGTTTTTT.

This clone was counted once. CDR3: CASSMNSQETQYF. CDR3 bases: TGTGCCAGTAGTATGAACAGCCAAGAGACCCAGTACTTC. The V and J genes are TRBV19 and TRBJ2-5; D gene unclear. With 3 bases removed from V and 1 base from J, the gap between germline ends came to 6 bases. Per the germline V gene, CDR1 is LNHDA and CDR2 is SQIVND (reference sequence). This CDR3 region has 13 residues.

The sample holds a few counts of this clone. The rearrangement links TRBV2 to TRBJ1-3; D call uncertain. This CDR3 region has 12 residues. Trimming took 11 bases from V and 7 from J, leaving 15 bases between them. Germline assignment: CDR1 SNHLY and CDR2 FYNNEI. The CDR3 DNA sequence: TGTGCCGGAGGGAGGGTGGTTAACACCATATATTTT. Translating it yields CAGGRVVNTIYF.

The CDR3 sequence is CATIIGTQANTIYF. The DNA for the CDR3 is TGTGCCACCATCATTGGGACACAGGCAAACACCATATATTTT. The gene calls are TRBV24-1 and TRBJ1-3; possible D gene TRBD1, 6 bases. The CDR3 loop spans 14 amino acids. Trimming shortened V by 8 bases and J by 6 bases, and 16 bases separated the two germline ends. CDR1 is KGHDR and CDR2 is SFDVKD in the germline V gene.

V usage is TRBV12-2 and J usage is TRBJ1-1; TRBD1 is the table's D call and was not checked against the DNA. TRBV12-2 constitutes a pseudogene. The CDR3 is 18 amino acids. DNA of the CDR3: TGTGCAAGTCGTTTAAATTGGCAGGGGCCCGATAGGAACACTGAAGCTTTCTTT. Encoded protein: CASRLNWQGPDRNTEAFF.

V and J are TRBV6-5 and TRBJ1-2; D might be TRBD1 (5 bases). Germline V lookup: CDR1 MNHEY, CDR2 SVGAGI. The length of the CDR3 is 12 residues. V was cut by 6 bases and J by 7 bases, with 12 bases left in between. The DNA of the CDR3 is TGTGCCAGCAGCCCAACCGACAGTGGCTACACCTTC. Amino acid sequence: CASSPTDSGYTF.

The chain has TRBV28 and TRBJ1-4, with a possible D match to TRBD1 (5 bases). The V gene lost 3 bases and the J gene lost 5 bases, with 16 bases spanning the gap. Germline V gene data show CDR1 as MDHEN and CDR2 as SYDVKM. The CDR3 covers 16 residues. The CDR3 is CASSFRQSPLNEKLFF. The CDR3, as DNA: TGTGCCAGCAGTTTCAGACAGAGTCCTTTAAATGAAAAACTGTTTTTT.